Listed here are 15 T cell receptor beta chains from one sample, sequenced in a study of blood T cell repertoires in COVID-19 (dated by TCRdb to 2020 to 2022). Library creation used the immunoSEQ multiplex PCR assay. TCRdb mirrors the immuneACCESS table, restricted to in-frame sequences. Some clones are absent from its copies; in checked studies, under half trace to an unresolved V gene, and the reason for the others is unknown. This sample has a few hundred thousand clones in its table, and about 90% of those were observed once. The top ten clones comprise about 8% of the sample. Input material: peripheral blood. The source is a woman in her 50s who had recovered from COVID-19.

V is TRBV18 and J is TRBJ2-1; 7 bases map to TRBD2. This CDR3 spans 15 amino acids. Trimming removed 1 base from V and 8 bases from J; junction bases left unmatched: 8. Germline CDR1 and CDR2: KGHSH and LQKENI. The CDR3 here is CASSPRSRSGDEQFF. CDR3 nucleotide sequence: TGTGCCAGCTCACCACGTTCCAGAAGCGGGGATGAGCAGTTCTTC.

This rearrangement joins TRBV7-8 to TRBJ1-5; 8 bases are a match to TRBD1. Germline V gives CDR1 SGHVS, CDR2 FQNEAQ. The CDR3 totals 16 residues. The trim removed 5 bases at V and 0 bases at J, leaving 6 bases unmatched. The chain's CDR3 is CASSRDRIGSNQPQHF. For the CDR3, the DNA is TGTGCCAGCAGCCGGGACAGGATTGGTAGCAATCAGCCCCAGCATTTT.

The table lists this clone with a few counts. The chain joins TRBV6-5 to TRBJ1-1; D gene uncertain. Germline CDR1 and CDR2: MNHEY and SVGAGI. Trimming cost V 7 bases and J 1 base, with 13 bases left between them. The CDR3 length is 14 residues. CDR3 nucleotides: TGTGCCAGCACTCCCAAAACAAGGAACACTGAAGCTTTCTTT. Translating it yields CASTPKTRNTEAFF.

The chain links TRBV2 to TRBJ2-5; D uncertain. The V gene lost 3 bases and the J gene lost 5 bases, with 10 bases spanning the gap. The CDR3 is 13 residues long. Germline CDR1 reads SNHLY; CDR2 reads FYNNEI. The CDR3 DNA sequence: TGTGCCAGCAGTGACCCTTCTAAGGAGACCCAGTACTTC. Protein sequence: CASSDPSKETQYF.

The chain employs TRBV28 and TRBJ2-5; 8 nucleotides line up with TRBD1. The CDR3 runs to 14 residues. The germline CDR1 and CDR2 sequences are MDHEN and SYDVKM. J was trimmed by 4 bases and V by 5 bases; bases with no gene match: 6. CDR3 bases: TGTGCCAGCAGTCCGGGACAGGAGGCAGAGACCCAGTACTTC. Protein product: CASSPGQEAETQYF.

The rearrangement uses TRBV21-1 and TRBJ2-3; TRBD1 is the table's D call and was not checked against the DNA. TRBV21-1 is a listed pseudogene. The CDR3 loop spans 15 amino acids. CDR3 residues: CASSLMRDTTDTQYF. CDR3 nucleotide sequence: TGTGCCAGCAGCCTCATGAGGGACACCACAGATACGCAGTATTTT.

The rearrangement joins TRBV5-1 to TRBJ1-1; a possible D gene is TRBD1 (5 bases). The CDR3 runs 15 residues. V gave up 4 bases and J gave up 0 bases, with 13 bases separating them. Germline CDR1 reads SGHRS; CDR2 reads YFSETQ. CDR3 bases: TGCGCCAGCAGCCCTACTGACAGTATGAACACTGAAGCTTTCTTT. This codes for CASSPTDSMNTEAFF.

The V and J genes are TRBV27 and TRBJ1-2; possible D gene TRBD1, 6 bases. Trimming cost V 0 bases and J 5 bases, with 16 bases left between them. Germline CDR1 and CDR2: MNHEY and SMNVEV (reference sequence). The CDR3 contains 16 residues. The CDR3 spells CASSLSPTRGSYGYTF. Written as DNA, the CDR3 is TGTGCCAGCAGTTTATCGCCCACCAGGGGCAGTTATGGCTACACCTTC.

Points on this clone: At the DNA level, this CDR3 is encoded by other sequences in the same sample as well. The chain joins TRBV20-1 to TRBJ2-2, with 11 bases aligning to TRBD2. The length of the CDR3 is 13 residues. J gave up 9 bases and V 3 bases, and 3 bases lay outside the gene matches. Germline V CDR1 and CDR2: DFQATT, SNEGSKA (reference sequence). The CDR3 nucleotides read TGCAGTGCTAGTCTAGCGGGAGGCCGGGAGCTGTTTTTT. Protein sequence: CSASLAGGRELFF.

CDR3 loop: CASSHFRDFNNEQFF. The CDR3 coding sequence is TGCGCCAGCAGCCATTTTCGGGACTTTAACAATGAGCAGTTCTTC. The chain has TRBV5-1 and TRBJ2-1, with D possibly being TRBD2 (6 bases). The CDR3 is 15 residues long. The ends were cut back, 4 bases at V and 5 bases at J, with 16 bases in the middle. The germline V gene encodes CDR1 SGHRS and CDR2 YFSETQ.

V usage is TRBV7-9 and J usage is TRBJ1-1; D ambiguous. V was shortened by 2 bases and J by 5 bases, with 6 bases between the two germline ends. The CDR3 length is 12 residues. CDR1 is SEHNR, CDR2 FQNEAQ, per germline (reference sequence). The CDR3 here is CASSLFRTEAFF. The CDR3, as DNA: TGTGCCAGCAGCTTATTCAGGACTGAAGCTTTCTTT.

V and J are TRBV5-6 and TRBJ1-5, with a possible D match to TRBD1 (5 bases). This CDR3 has 16 residues. From germline, CDR1 is SGHDT and CDR2 YYEEEE. V lost 1 base and J lost 4, with 15 bases in between. The chain's CDR3 is CASSLFGEGNNQPQHF. The CDR3 DNA sequence: TGTGCCAGCAGCTTGTTTGGGGAGGGGAATAATCAGCCCCAGCATTTT.

The rearrangement uses TRBV27 and TRBJ2-1, with D perhaps matching TRBD1 (6 bases). The V gene lost 6 bases and the J gene lost 7 bases, with 16 bases spanning the gap. The CDR3 is 14 residues long. Germline V gene sequence: CDR1 MNHEY, CDR2 SMNVEV (reference sequence). The CDR3 region is CASRATGIRNEQFF. The DNA of the CDR3 is TGTGCCAGCAGGGCAACAGGGATCAGGAATGAGCAGTTCTTC.

This chain links TRBV7-9 with TRBJ2-7; 8 bases agree with TRBD2. This CDR3 contains 17 residues. V lost 0 bases to trimming and J lost 0 bases; unmatched junction nucleotides: 7. CDR1 is SEHNR, CDR2 FQNEAQ, per germline (reference sequence). The CDR3 reads CASSLAPGGGSSYEQYF. The CDR3 DNA reads as TGTGCCAGCAGCTTAGCACCCGGGGGGGGGAGCTCCTACGAGCAGTACTTC.

A single count supports this clone. This chain links TRBV11-2 with TRBJ2-1; 8 nucleotides line up with TRBD2. The CDR3 is 16 amino acids. Per the germline V gene, CDR1 is SGHAT and CDR2 is FQNNGV. V was clipped by 1 base and J by 6 bases; unmatched bases: 8. CDR3 in amino acids: CASSLGGRGAGNEQFF. CDR3 in DNA: TGTGCCAGCAGCTTAGGAGGGCGGGGGGCAGGCAATGAGCAGTTCTTC.